The clone carrying this T cell receptor (beta chain) was observed a handful of times. The antigen is not known. This entry belongs to a study of response to subunit inactivated influenza vaccine. Study outcomes and limitations: Authors suggested that a seasonal influenza vaccination recruits few new T cells each time.

TCRdb redid the calling of the RT-PCR reads with MiXCR, one entry per CDR3 protein. The sample lists a few hundred thousand distinct CDR3 sequences, roughly 22% seen once, with around 10% in the top ten. Sample: PBMCs from blood, taken approximately 20 months after vaccination. The source of this sequence is a man aged 50-75 years who received an inactivated influenza vaccine.

CDR3 sequence reads: CAWSVGYTGELFF. CDR3 coding DNA: TGTGCCTGGAGTGTAGGCTACACCGGGGAGCTGTTTTTT. The chain recombines TRBV30 with TRBJ2-2; D remains unclear. Germline values: CDR1 GTSNPN, CDR2 SVGIG (reference sequence). The CDR3 runs to 13 residues. V was shortened by 0 bases and J by 3 bases, with 5 bases between the two germline ends.